These T cell receptor beta chains were read from a single sample in a study of post-analysis software for immune sequencing data. TCRdb passed the PCR reads through MiXCR, listing each CDR3 protein once. The sample records roughly 540,000 distinct CDR3 sequences, around a third being singletons. Sequencing was carried out using blood. These receptors were obtained from a girl aged 2-17 years with multiple sclerosis. Each CDR3 is given with its conserved first and last residue. Fields, in order: D gene, J gene, clone size, V gene, CDR3 protein, CDR3 DNA. The D gene is left open where the match is weak. Only some rows state a clone size, as once, few, many or a class for expanded clones.

d_gene: TRBD1; j_gene: TRBJ2-5; abundance: .; v_gene: TRBV2; CDR3aa: CASRGTGRTPGVQYF; CDR3nt: TGTGCCAGCAGAGGGACAGGTCGTACACCAGGTGTGCAGTACTTC
d_gene: .; j_gene: TRBJ2-5; abundance: .; v_gene: TRBV20-1; CDR3aa: CSARAHVGAEETQYF; CDR3nt: TGCAGTGCCCGGGCTCACGTTGGGGCGGAGGAGACCCAGTACTTC
d_gene: TRBD2; j_gene: TRBJ2-4; abundance: .; v_gene: TRBV3-1; CDR3aa: CASSQLAGGGNIQYF; CDR3nt: TGTGCCAGCAGCCAACTAGCGGGGGGCGGAAACATTCAGTACTTC
d_gene: .; j_gene: TRBJ1-1; abundance: .; v_gene: TRBV7-6; CDR3aa: CASSPGGGAMNTEAFF; CDR3nt: TGTGCCAGCAGCCCCGGAGGGGGGGCGATGAACACTGAAGCTTTCTTT
d_gene: .; j_gene: TRBJ1-5; abundance: .; v_gene: TRBV10-2; CDR3aa: CARPGAHSYSNQPQHF; CDR3nt: TGCGCCAGACCGGGGGCCCACTCCTATAGCAATCAGCCCCAGCATTTT
d_gene: TRBD1; j_gene: TRBJ1-1; abundance: .; v_gene: TRBV3-1; CDR3aa: CASSHGQGPPLNTEAFF; CDR3nt: TGTGCCAGCAGCCACGGACAGGGGCCACCATTGAACACTGAAGCTTTCTTT
d_gene: .; j_gene: TRBJ2-5; abundance: few; v_gene: TRBV5-5; CDR3aa: CASSPARGTQYF; CDR3nt: TGTGCCAGCAGCCCAGCACGGGGGACCCAGTACTTC
d_gene: .; j_gene: TRBJ2-7; abundance: few; v_gene: TRBV7-9; CDR3aa: CASSRVAGTEQYF; CDR3nt: TGTGCCAGCAGCCGCGTGGCAGGGACCGAGCAGTACTTC
d_gene: TRBD2; j_gene: TRBJ2-1; abundance: few; v_gene: TRBV9; CDR3aa: CASSAALAGFYNEQFF; CDR3nt: TGTGCCAGCAGCGCGGCACTAGCGGGGTTTTACAATGAGCAGTTCTTC
d_gene: TRBD2; j_gene: TRBJ2-5; abundance: many; v_gene: TRBV27; CDR3aa: CASSPGTSGGRETQYF; CDR3nt: TGTGCCAGCAGTCCCGGGACTAGCGGGGGTCGGGAGACCCAGTACTTC
d_gene: .; j_gene: TRBJ2-3; abundance: .; v_gene: TRBV12-5; CDR3aa: CASGISETDTQYF; CDR3nt: TGTGCTAGTGGCATATCAGAAACAGATACGCAGTATTTT
d_gene: TRBD2; j_gene: TRBJ2-3; abundance: .; v_gene: TRBV12-3/TRBV12-4; CDR3aa: CASRPDRLAGADTQYF; CDR3nt: TGTGCCAGCAGACCAGACCGACTAGCGGGGGCAGATACGCAGTATTTT
d_gene: .; j_gene: TRBJ2-6; abundance: few; v_gene: TRBV6-1; CDR3aa: CASSELTPGRGFSGANVLTF; CDR3nt: TGTGCCAGCAGTGAACTGACACCGGGACGGGGCTTCTCTGGGGCCAACGTCCTGACTTTC
d_gene: TRBD2; j_gene: TRBJ2-1; abundance: .; v_gene: TRBV5-6; CDR3aa: CASSPSGGAWGGYNEQFF; CDR3nt: TGTGCCAGCAGCCCCAGCGGGGGGGCCTGGGGGGGTTACAATGAGCAGTTCTTC
d_gene: TRBD1; j_gene: TRBJ1-1; abundance: .; v_gene: TRBV19; CDR3aa: CASSARQGLTEAFF; CDR3nt: TGTGCCAGTAGTGCACGACAGGGATTGACTGAAGCTTTCTTT
d_gene: TRBD1; j_gene: TRBJ2-1; abundance: few; v_gene: TRBV3-1; CDR3aa: CASSLSGTGIRYEQFF; CDR3nt: TGTGCCAGCAGCCTGTCCGGGACAGGTATTCGATATGAGCAGTTCTTC
d_gene: .; j_gene: TRBJ2-1; abundance: many; v_gene: TRBV5-1; CDR3aa: CASSLPLYRQGNNEQFF; CDR3nt: TGCGCCAGCAGCTTGCCACTCTACAGGCAAGGAAACAATGAGCAGTTCTTC
d_gene: TRBD2; j_gene: TRBJ2-7; abundance: few; v_gene: TRBV5-1; CDR3aa: CASSTPSGGPYEQYF; CDR3nt: TGCGCCAGCAGCACCCCTAGCGGGGGGCCCTACGAGCAGTACTTC
d_gene: TRBD2; j_gene: TRBJ2-5; abundance: few; v_gene: TRBV7-2; CDR3aa: CASSFERGAHNEQYF; CDR3nt: TGTGCCAGCAGCTTTGAGCGGGGCGCTCACAATGAGCAGTACTTC
d_gene: TRBD1; j_gene: TRBJ2-1; abundance: few; v_gene: TRBV11-2; CDR3aa: CASSLGDRGDNEQFF; CDR3nt: TGTGCCAGCAGCTTAGGGGACAGGGGGGACAATGAGCAGTTCTTC
d_gene: .; j_gene: TRBJ2-3; abundance: few; v_gene: TRBV20-1; CDR3aa: CSARSTTDTQYF; CDR3nt: TGCAGTGCTAGATCTACCACAGATACGCAGTATTTT
d_gene: .; j_gene: TRBJ2-7; abundance: few; v_gene: TRBV28; CDR3aa: CASSLSSSSYEQYF; CDR3nt: TGTGCCAGCAGTTTATCCTCGAGCTCCTACGAGCAGTACTTC
d_gene: TRBD1; j_gene: TRBJ1-2; abundance: .; v_gene: TRBV12-3/TRBV12-4; CDR3aa: CASSHTQGASYGYTF; CDR3nt: TGTGCCAGCAGTCACACACAGGGGGCAAGCTATGGCTACACCTTC
d_gene: .; j_gene: TRBJ2-3; abundance: .; v_gene: TRBV29-1; CDR3aa: CSVELGTTDTQYF; CDR3nt: TGCAGCGTTGAACTGGGGACGACAGATACGCAGTATTTT
d_gene: .; j_gene: TRBJ2-5; abundance: .; v_gene: TRBV6-2/TRBV6-3; CDR3aa: CASKPWAEETQYF; CDR3nt: TGTGCCAGCAAGCCTTGGGCGGAAGAGACCCAGTACTTC
d_gene: .; j_gene: TRBJ1-5; abundance: .; v_gene: TRBV20-1; CDR3aa: CSARDQTSYSNQPQHF; CDR3nt: TGCAGTGCTAGAGATCAAACCAGTTATAGCAATCAGCCCCAGCATTTT
d_gene: .; j_gene: TRBJ2-5; abundance: .; v_gene: TRBV10-2; CDR3aa: CASNRETQYF; CDR3nt: TGCGCCAGCAATCGGGAGACCCAGTACTTC
d_gene: .; j_gene: TRBJ2-1; abundance: .; v_gene: TRBV20-1; CDR3aa: CSATSGPNEQFF; CDR3nt: TGCAGTGCTACCTCGGGTCCCAATGAGCAGTTCTTC
d_gene: .; j_gene: TRBJ2-3; abundance: few; v_gene: TRBV24-1; CDR3aa: CATSGLAAPTDTQYF; CDR3nt: TGTGCCACCAGTGGCCTAGCAGCCCCCACAGATACGCAGTATTTT
d_gene: TRBD2; j_gene: TRBJ2-3; abundance: .; v_gene: TRBV4-2; CDR3aa: CASSQDLADTTDTQYF; CDR3nt: TGTGCCAGCAGCCAAGATCTAGCGGATACTACAGATACGCAGTATTTT
d_gene: TRBD1; j_gene: TRBJ2-7; abundance: .; v_gene: TRBV18; CDR3aa: CASSQPGQGISYEQYF; CDR3nt: TGTGCCAGCTCACAACCGGGACAGGGGATCTCCTACGAGCAGTACTTC
d_gene: .; j_gene: TRBJ2-3; abundance: once; v_gene: TRBV20-1; CDR3aa: CSAKSQPSTDMQYF; CDR3nt: TGCAGTGCTAAATCCCAGCCTAGCACAGATATGCAGTATTTT
d_gene: TRBD2; j_gene: TRBJ2-2; abundance: .; v_gene: TRBV12-3/TRBV12-4; CDR3aa: CATEAGTNTGELFF; CDR3nt: TGTGCCACCGAAGCGGGGACGAACACCGGGGAGCTGTTTTTT
d_gene: .; j_gene: TRBJ2-3; abundance: few; v_gene: TRBV7-3; CDR3aa: CASSLGPPTPLAVDTQYF; CDR3nt: TGTGCCAGCAGCTTGGGCCCCCCTACCCCCCTAGCTGTAGATACGCAGTATTTT
d_gene: TRBD1; j_gene: TRBJ1-5; abundance: .; v_gene: TRBV20-1; CDR3aa: CSARVQGGNQPQHF; CDR3nt: TGCAGTGCTAGAGTTCAGGGGGGGAATCAGCCCCAGCATTTT
d_gene: .; j_gene: TRBJ2-3; abundance: few; v_gene: TRBV13; CDR3aa: CASSPKHTETTQYF; CDR3nt: TGTGCCAGCAGCCCAAAGCATACAGAGACGACGCAGTATTTT
d_gene: .; j_gene: TRBJ2-7; abundance: many; v_gene: TRBV7-9; CDR3aa: CASSYWADGGEQYF; CDR3nt: TGTGCCAGCAGCTACTGGGCGGATGGAGGAGAGCAGTACTTC
d_gene: .; j_gene: TRBJ2-7; abundance: few; v_gene: TRBV24-1; CDR3aa: CATSDWRDTLYF; CDR3nt: TGTGCCACCAGTGATTGGCGGGACACCTTGTACTTC
d_gene: .; j_gene: TRBJ2-1; abundance: .; v_gene: TRBV11-2; CDR3aa: CASSLETASVSAQFF; CDR3nt: TGTGCCAGCAGCTTGGAAACAGCTAGCGTATCGGCGCAGTTCTTC
d_gene: .; j_gene: TRBJ1-2; abundance: .; v_gene: TRBV4-2; CDR3aa: CASSQDTPEGYGYTF; CDR3nt: TGTGCCAGCAGCCAGGATACCCCGGAGGGCTATGGCTACACCTTC
d_gene: TRBD2; j_gene: TRBJ2-1; abundance: .; v_gene: TRBV12-3/TRBV12-4; CDR3aa: CASSPRTSVSNEQFF; CDR3nt: TGTGCCAGCAGCCCCCGGACTAGCGTAAGCAATGAGCAGTTCTTC
d_gene: .; j_gene: TRBJ1-4; abundance: few; v_gene: TRBV7-2; CDR3aa: CASSLNPGEKLFF; CDR3nt: TGTGCCAGCAGCTTAAATCCCGGGGAAAAACTGTTTTTT
d_gene: TRBD1; j_gene: TRBJ1-1; abundance: .; v_gene: TRBV5-1; CDR3aa: CASSLDPGQGRTGAFF; CDR3nt: TGCGCCAGCAGCTTGGACCCGGGACAGGGCCGGACTGGAGCTTTCTTT
d_gene: .; j_gene: TRBJ2-1; abundance: .; v_gene: TRBV15; CDR3aa: CATSSPRAWAQFF; CDR3nt: TGTGCCACCAGCAGCCCTCGGGCCTGGGCGCAGTTCTTC
d_gene: TRBD1; j_gene: TRBJ1-2; abundance: .; v_gene: TRBV24-1; CDR3aa: CATSAQTGGRYTF; CDR3nt: TGTGCCACCAGTGCCCAGACAGGGGGACGCTACACCTTC